A single sample is the source of the 13 T cell receptor beta chains below, sequenced in a study of T-cell reconstitution after alpha-beta-depleted transplantation in children. Preparation of the TCRbeta library was carried out with unique molecular identifiers. TCRdb analysed the PCR reads with MiXCR anew, one entry per CDR3 protein. Counted here are about 900,000 distinct CDR3 sequences, roughly 29% occurring once; the ten biggest clones make up around 30%. The sequenced sample was PBMCs, mostly from graft donor cells, obtained 360 days after TCRalphabeta/CD19-depleted stem cell transplant. The receptor source for this set is a boy under three years old who had a stem cell transplant for SCID, so the T cells may come from the graft donor.

This clonotype was counted a single time. This chain connects TRBV4-3 to TRBJ2-3; 7 nucleotides agree with TRBD2. The germline CDR1 and CDR2 sequences are LGHNA and YSLEER. The V gene end was trimmed by 0 bases and the J gene end by 0 bases; junction bases not matched to a gene: 6. The CDR3 runs 17 residues. The CDR3 DNA sequence: TGCGCCAGCAGCCAAGATATGGGACTACCTAGCACAGATACGCAGTATTTT. This sequence encodes CASSQDMGLPSTDTQYF.

The J gene is TRBJ2-4, the V gene TRBV7-2, with D unclear. CDR3 length equals 15 residues. Germline-derived CDR1 and CDR2 are SGHTA and FQGNSA. V was pared by 5 bases and J by 0 bases, with 11 bases between. CDR3 DNA: TGTGCCAGCAGCCTAACTACAGTAGCCAAAAACATTCAGTACTTC. Protein product: CASSLTTVAKNIQYF.

The CDR3 DNA is TGTGCCAGCAGCTTGGGCCCCCCAGATAGCGGCACAGATACGCAGTATTTT. It translates to CASSLGPPDSGTDTQYF. J is TRBJ2-3 and V is TRBV7-2; perhaps TRBD2 as D (5 bases). V lost 3 bases, J lost 1 base, and 17 bases lay in between. The germline V gene encodes CDR1 SGHTA and CDR2 FQGNSA. There are 17 residues in the CDR3.

The CDR3 sequence is CASRTGWFDWEETQYF. For the CDR3, the DNA is TGTGCCAGCAGGACAGGATGGTTTGATTGGGAAGAGACCCAGTACTTC. The V and J genes are TRBV28 and TRBJ2-5; D possibly corresponds to TRBD1 (6 bases). Germline CDR1 is MDHEN and CDR2 is SYDVKM. This CDR3 has 16 amino acids. V was clipped by 6 bases and J by 3 bases, with 20 bases between them.

This clonotype was observed a few times. V and J are TRBV12-3 or TRBV12-4 and TRBJ2-7; D call uncertain. Trimming removed 6 bases at V and 4 bases at J, with 10 bases between. The CDR3 length is 12 residues. Written as DNA, the CDR3 is TGTGCCAGCAGCCTCTTCGCATACGAGCAGTACTTC. It specifies CASSLFAYEQYF.

This clonotype was seen a few times. This rearrangement joins TRBV11-2 to TRBJ1-5, with D hard to call. The CDR3 is 17 amino acids. Trimming cost V 0 bases and J 2 bases, with 14 bases left between them. CDR1 and CDR2 from the germline V gene are SGHAT and FQNNGV. DNA for the CDR3: TGTGCCAGCAGCTTAGATGGGTCGGGTTCGGGCAATCAGCCCCAGCATTTT. Translation: CASSLDGSGSGNQPQHF.

The genes are TRBV29-1 and TRBJ1-1; D call uncertain. Looked up from germline, CDR1 is SQVTM and CDR2 is ANQGSEA. V was cut by 0 bases and J by 5 bases, with 13 bases left in between. The CDR3 totals 14 residues. Written as DNA, the CDR3 is TGCAGCGTTGAAGATCAAAGCCTGAGGACTGAAGCTTTCTTT. Translated, it gives CSVEDQSLRTEAFF.

This chain uses TRBV19 with TRBJ2-7; TRBD2 is a possible D gene (5 bases). CDR1 LNHDA and CDR2 SQIVND come from the germline V gene (reference sequence). The CDR3 is made up of 14 amino acids. V was cut by 9 bases and J by 6 bases, with 21 bases left in between. This CDR3 reads CASKASAGGGEQYF. CDR3 sequence (DNA): TGTGCCAGCAAGGCCAGTGCGGGCGGCGGCGAGCAGTACTTC.

This clonotype was seen once. This sequence joins TRBV4-1 and TRBJ1-1; D is perhaps TRBD1 (6 bases). Trimming cost V 5 bases and J 3 bases, with 10 bases left between them. Germline V CDR1 and CDR2: MGHRA, YSYEKL. The CDR3 is 13 residues long. In DNA, the CDR3 is TGCGCCAGCAGCAAGGGGGAGGACACTGAAGCTTTCTTT. Its translation: CASSKGEDTEAFF.

In its sample, this clonotype was seen a few times. The V and J genes are TRBV28 and TRBJ2-3; D is possibly TRBD1 (5 bases). In germline, CDR1 is MDHEN, CDR2 SYDVKM. The CDR3 extends over 15 amino acids. Between the trimmed V and J ends, which lost 4 bases and 4 bases, there was a span of 15 bases. The CDR3 DNA is TGTGCCAGCAGTTCGACAGAGTGGGGCCCAGATACGCAGTATTTT. Amino acids: CASSSTEWGPDTQYF.

The gene calls are TRBV5-1 and TRBJ2-1; 8 bases map to TRBD2. The J segment lost 6 bases and the V segment lost 3 bases, leaving 2 bases of the junction unmatched. Germline V gene data show CDR1 as SGHRS and CDR2 as YFSETQ. This CDR3 comprises 13 residues. CDR3 bases: TGCGCCAGCAGCTCCGGGACTAGCAATGAGCAGTTCTTC. It specifies CASSSGTSNEQFF.

V usage is TRBV3-1 and J usage is TRBJ2-3; unclear D gene. Germline-derived CDR1 and CDR2 are LGHDT and YNNKEL (reference sequence). This CDR3 spans 15 amino acids. Trimming removed 1 base at V and 2 bases at J, with 10 bases between. As DNA, the CDR3 is TGTGCCAGCAGCCAAGGGACCCCGATCACAGATACGCAGTATTTT. Translated: CASSQGTPITDTQYF.

The V and J genes are TRBV4-3 and TRBJ2-1; 7 bases fit TRBD2. Germline V gene data show CDR1 as LGHNA and CDR2 as YSLEER. CDR3 length: 14 residues. Unmatched junction bases numbered 5, after V lost 4 bases and J lost 5 bases. The CDR3 reads CASSPIGGNNEQFF. The CDR3 nucleotides read TGCGCCAGCAGCCCGATCGGGGGGAACAATGAGCAGTTCTTC.